Each of the 2 T cell receptor beta chains below was sequenced from the same sample in a study of T-cell reconstitution after alpha-beta-depleted transplantation in children. The authors prepared the TCRbeta library with unique molecular identifiers. Via MiXCR, TCRdb re-called the PCR reads, giving one row per CDR3 protein. The sample comprises about 100,000 distinct CDR3 sequences, approximately 8% of which are singletons, and over 15% rests with the top ten. The sequencing used PBMCs, collected before TCRalphabeta/CD19-depleted stem cell transplant. These receptors were obtained from a boy younger than 10 with acute lymphoblastic leukemia, due to receive a stem cell transplant.

This clonotype was seen more than once but under ten times. This chain connects TRBV19 to TRBJ1-2, with D possibly being TRBD1 (5 bases). CDR3 length equals 13 residues. CDR1 is LNHDA and CDR2 is SQIVND in the germline V gene (reference sequence). Trimming removed 6 bases from V and 8 bases from J, with 16 bases in between. CDR3 DNA sequence: TGTGCCAGTAGGCTCCAGGGAGAGCCAGGCTACACCTTC. This codes for CASRLQGEPGYTF.

This clonotype was detected a few times. The V call is TRBV20-1, the J call TRBJ2-5; D might be TRBD1 or TRBD2, each matching 5 bases. Germline values: CDR1 DFQATT, CDR2 SNEGSKA (reference sequence). The CDR3 covers 15 residues. V lost 5 bases and J lost 0, with 16 bases in between. The CDR3 coding sequence is TGCAGTGCTCGAGGGACGCCCAGGGACCAAGAGACCCAGTACTTC. It specifies CSARGTPRDQETQYF.